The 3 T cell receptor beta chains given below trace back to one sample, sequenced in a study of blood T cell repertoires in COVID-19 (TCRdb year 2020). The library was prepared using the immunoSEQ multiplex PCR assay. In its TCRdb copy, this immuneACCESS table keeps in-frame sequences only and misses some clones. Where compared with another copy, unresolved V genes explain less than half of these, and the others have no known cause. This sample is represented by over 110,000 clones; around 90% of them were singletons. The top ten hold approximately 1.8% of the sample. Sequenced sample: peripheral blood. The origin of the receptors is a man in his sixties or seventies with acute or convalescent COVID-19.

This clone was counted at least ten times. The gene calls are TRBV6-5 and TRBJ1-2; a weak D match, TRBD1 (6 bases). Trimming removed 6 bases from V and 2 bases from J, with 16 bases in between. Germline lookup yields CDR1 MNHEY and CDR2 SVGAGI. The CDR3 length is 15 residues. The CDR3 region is CASRPDGGRNYGYTF. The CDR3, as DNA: TGTGCCAGCAGACCAGATGGGGGCAGAAACTATGGCTACACCTTC.

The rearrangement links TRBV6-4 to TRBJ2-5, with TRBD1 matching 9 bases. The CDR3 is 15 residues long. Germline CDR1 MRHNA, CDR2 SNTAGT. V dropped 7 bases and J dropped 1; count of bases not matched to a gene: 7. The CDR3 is CASTFGQGSQETQYF. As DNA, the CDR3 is TGTGCCAGCACTTTTGGACAGGGGTCCCAAGAGACCCAGTACTTC.

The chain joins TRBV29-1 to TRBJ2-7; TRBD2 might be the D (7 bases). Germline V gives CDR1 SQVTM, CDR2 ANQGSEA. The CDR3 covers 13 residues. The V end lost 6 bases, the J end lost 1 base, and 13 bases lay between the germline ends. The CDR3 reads CSVFRGASYEQYF. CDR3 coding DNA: TGCAGCGTCTTCCGGGGGGCGTCCTACGAGCAGTACTTC.